Listed below are T cell receptor beta chains from one sample, sequenced in a study of blood T cell repertoires in COVID-19. Sequencing was performed with immunoSEQ multiplex PCR; in TCRdb, only in-frame clones are kept and a portion is missing. This sample has 150,000 to 200,000 clones, with about nine tenths found just once. Sequenced material: peripheral blood. The receptor source for this set is a man in his thirties or forties with COVID-19, enrolled during active disease. CDR3s include the opening cysteine and the closing phenylalanine or tryptophan. The order of the fields is CDR3 length, clone size, J gene, V gene, CDR3 protein. Some rows mark clone size as missing; the rest say once, few, many or name a class of expanded clone.

CDR3 length: 14
clone size: -
J gene: TRBJ2-5
V gene: TRBV27
CDR3 protein: CASSLSRGKETQYF

CDR3 length: 15
clone size: -
J gene: TRBJ2-1
V gene: TRBV19
CDR3 protein: CASSMQSSAYNEQFF

CDR3 length: 16
clone size: -
J gene: TRBJ1-1
V gene: TRBV18
CDR3 protein: CASSPRTGGAVTEAFF

CDR3 length: 14
clone size: -
J gene: TRBJ2-3
V gene: TRBV7-3
CDR3 protein: CASSTGVPTDTQYF

CDR3 length: 14
clone size: -
J gene: TRBJ2-1
V gene: TRBV7-2
CDR3 protein: CASSLGLADNEQFF

CDR3 length: 15
clone size: once
J gene: TRBJ1-2
V gene: TRBV5-5
CDR3 protein: CASSVRYSANYGYTF

CDR3 length: 13
clone size: -
J gene: TRBJ1-4
V gene: TRBV19
CDR3 protein: CASSQQGSKKLFF

CDR3 length: 11
clone size: once
J gene: TRBJ1-1
V gene: TRBV25-1
CDR3 protein: CASRYSTEAFF

CDR3 length: 12
clone size: few
J gene: TRBJ2-3
V gene: TRBV27
CDR3 protein: CTTGGDTDTQYF

CDR3 length: 16
clone size: -
J gene: TRBJ1-3
V gene: TRBV9
CDR3 protein: CASSALQAISGNTIYF

CDR3 length: 18
clone size: -
J gene: TRBJ1-5
V gene: TRBV10-3
CDR3 protein: CAISESTGALPQNQPQHF

CDR3 length: 13
clone size: -
J gene: TRBJ1-4
V gene: TRBV4-1
CDR3 protein: CASSHPLMEKLFF

CDR3 length: 15
clone size: -
J gene: TRBJ1-1
V gene: TRBV29-1
CDR3 protein: CSVDRWGGDGTEAFF

CDR3 length: 18
clone size: once
J gene: TRBJ2-5
V gene: TRBV7-2
CDR3 protein: CASSITGTSGGALETQYF

CDR3 length: 15
clone size: -
J gene: TRBJ2-3
V gene: TRBV11-3
CDR3 protein: CASSLSSHPTDTQYF

CDR3 length: 17
clone size: -
J gene: TRBJ1-3
V gene: TRBV4-1
CDR3 protein: CASSQVGSARAGNTIYF

CDR3 length: 16
clone size: -
J gene: TRBJ1-3
V gene: TRBV7-9
CDR3 protein: CASSQQLPSSGNTIYF

CDR3 length: 16
clone size: -
J gene: TRBJ2-7
V gene: TRBV3-1/TRBV3-2
CDR3 protein: CASSQGDRATLYEQYF

CDR3 length: 16
clone size: -
J gene: TRBJ1-1
V gene: TRBV12-5
CDR3 protein: CASGLRRRQGDTEAFF

CDR3 length: 14
clone size: once
J gene: TRBJ1-5
V gene: TRBV27
CDR3 protein: CASSLGQGDQPQHF

CDR3 length: 18
clone size: -
J gene: TRBJ2-7
V gene: TRBV4-1
CDR3 protein: CASSQGVTSGILTYEQYF

CDR3 length: 14
clone size: -
J gene: TRBJ2-7
V gene: TRBV6-1
CDR3 protein: CASSEQAVDYEQYF

CDR3 length: 17
clone size: -
J gene: TRBJ2-7
V gene: TRBV6-6
CDR3 protein: CASGRGTTGRRGYEQYF

CDR3 length: 14
clone size: -
J gene: TRBJ1-1
V gene: TRBV9
CDR3 protein: CASSAGGEDTEAFF

CDR3 length: 14
clone size: -
J gene: TRBJ1-1
V gene: TRBV3-1/TRBV3-2
CDR3 protein: CASSPDRLAPEAFF

CDR3 length: 14
clone size: once
J gene: TRBJ1-2
V gene: TRBV18
CDR3 protein: CASSWEPGTSGYTF

CDR3 length: 14
clone size: -
J gene: TRBJ1-4
V gene: TRBV7-8
CDR3 protein: CASSLRTGGEKLFF

CDR3 length: 15
clone size: -
J gene: TRBJ2-7
V gene: TRBV5-1
CDR3 protein: CASSLASGGVYEQYF

CDR3 length: 16
clone size: -
J gene: TRBJ1-5
V gene: TRBV6-5
CDR3 protein: CASSFSQGVADQPQHF

CDR3 length: 16
clone size: -
J gene: TRBJ2-7
V gene: TRBV27
CDR3 protein: CASRPPSRGGIYEQYF

CDR3 length: 14
clone size: -
J gene: TRBJ1-5
V gene: TRBV7-3
CDR3 protein: CASSMGLSNQPQHF

CDR3 length: 13
clone size: -
J gene: TRBJ1-1
V gene: TRBV7-8
CDR3 protein: CASSRTGGTEAFF

CDR3 length: 16
clone size: -
J gene: TRBJ1-4
V gene: TRBV4-2
CDR3 protein: CASSQDQDGGYEKLFF

CDR3 length: 13
clone size: -
J gene: TRBJ1-1
V gene: TRBV11-2
CDR3 protein: CASRRAGGTEAFF

CDR3 length: 16
clone size: -
J gene: TRBJ1-2
V gene: TRBV19
CDR3 protein: CASSIPGQGTNYGYTF

CDR3 length: 13
clone size: -
J gene: TRBJ2-5
V gene: TRBV10-3
CDR3 protein: CAIRSRGGETQYF

CDR3 length: 15
clone size: -
J gene: TRBJ2-1
V gene: TRBV18
CDR3 protein: CASSPPARGYNEQFF

CDR3 length: 13
clone size: once
J gene: TRBJ1-6
V gene: TRBV18
CDR3 protein: CASSRAENSPLHF

CDR3 length: 15
clone size: -
J gene: TRBJ2-1
V gene: TRBV9
CDR3 protein: CASSPKGLGSDEQFF

CDR3 length: 14
clone size: -
J gene: TRBJ2-3
V gene: TRBV2
CDR3 protein: CASRVSPSTDTQYF

CDR3 length: 14
clone size: -
J gene: TRBJ1-6
V gene: TRBV27
CDR3 protein: CASKETGMVSPLHF

CDR3 length: 16
clone size: once
J gene: TRBJ2-5
V gene: TRBV5-4
CDR3 protein: CASSFGVWGPQETQYF

CDR3 length: 15
clone size: -
J gene: TRBJ2-1
V gene: TRBV3-1/TRBV3-2
CDR3 protein: CASSHLAGGRNEQFF

CDR3 length: 15
clone size: -
J gene: TRBJ1-1
V gene: TRBV7-3
CDR3 protein: CASSLQQGAATEAFF

CDR3 length: 15
clone size: -
J gene: TRBJ2-1
V gene: TRBV7-2
CDR3 protein: CASSLGGGRWYEQFF

CDR3 length: 16
clone size: once
J gene: TRBJ2-7
V gene: TRBV25-1
CDR3 protein: CASSKSRDRGSYEQYF

CDR3 length: 20
clone size: -
J gene: TRBJ2-6
V gene: TRBV6-1
CDR3 protein: CASSASSGTGAPSGANVLTF

CDR3 length: 16
clone size: once
J gene: TRBJ2-7
V gene: TRBV28
CDR3 protein: CASSPHIAGGLREQYF

CDR3 length: 15
clone size: -
J gene: TRBJ2-7
V gene: TRBV6-2/TRBV6-3
CDR3 protein: CASSQGGAGTHEQYF

CDR3 length: 12
clone size: -
J gene: TRBJ1-2
V gene: TRBV2
CDR3 protein: CASSEDLYGYTF

CDR3 length: 14
clone size: -
J gene: TRBJ1-2
V gene: TRBV28
CDR3 protein: CASSPHVTGQGYTF

CDR3 length: 13
clone size: once
J gene: TRBJ2-1
V gene: TRBV5-1
CDR3 protein: CASSLGGYNEQFF

CDR3 length: 14
clone size: once
J gene: TRBJ1-5
V gene: TRBV6-5
CDR3 protein: CASSYGQGTQPQHF

CDR3 length: 15
clone size: -
J gene: TRBJ2-7
V gene: TRBV19
CDR3 protein: CASSPEGAISYEQYF

CDR3 length: 13
clone size: -
J gene: TRBJ1-3
V gene: TRBV3-1/TRBV3-2
CDR3 protein: CASSQDRGNTIYF

CDR3 length: 13
clone size: -
J gene: TRBJ1-2
V gene: TRBV5-4
CDR3 protein: CASSPQGRDGYTF

CDR3 length: 13
clone size: -
J gene: TRBJ2-3
V gene: TRBV29-1
CDR3 protein: CSVEGGLTDTQYF

CDR3 length: 16
clone size: -
J gene: TRBJ2-7
V gene: TRBV5-6
CDR3 protein: CASSSVARDRFYEQYF

CDR3 length: 14
clone size: -
J gene: TRBJ2-5
V gene: TRBV18
CDR3 protein: CASSQDRGRETQYF

CDR3 length: 15
clone size: -
J gene: TRBJ1-5
V gene: TRBV7-2
CDR3 protein: CASSPGQGARTVQHF